This T cell receptor (beta chain) originates from a study of beta chain features in type 1 diabetes. Turning to the study itself: What patients shared with healthy donors was a similar profile of age, gender and cell yields.

Details on this clone: Its antigen is still unknown.

Every isolated RNA sample was fully reverse transcribed, so sequencing captured expressed TCRB transcripts. TCRdb's table, derived via immunoSEQ multiplex PCR, lists solely in-frame clones and lacks some. The sample has under 150,000 clones, 9% seen once. Once sorted, every population was more than 95% pure. With 4 bases removed from V and 7 bases from J, the gap between germline ends came to 24 bases. This CDR3 is built from 17 residues. The V gene's germline CDR1 is SGDLS and CDR2 YYNGEE. Whole-study findings and limits: All four CD4+ subsets of Type 1 diabetes patients contained TCRB CDR3s that were moderately but significantly shorter. Insertion counts at VDJ junctions were lower in type 1 diabetes patients, who also showed more deletions there. Researchers reported that naive, central memory and Treg TCRB repertoires appeared more similar in patients than in healthy donors.

V is TRBV9 and J is TRBJ2-4, with a tentative D call TRBD2 (7 bases). This clonotype was obtained from a man in his thirties or forties with type 1 diabetes. The specimen sequenced was central memory CD4+ T cells from blood. DNA for the CDR3: TGTGCCAGCAGCCCCCGTGGGGGGGCCGGGTTGAGGAACATTCAGTACTTC. Its protein product is CASSPRGGAGLRNIQYF.